These 29 T cell receptor beta chains came from one sample sequenced in a study of cytomegalovirus exposure and HLA in healthy donors. The PCR used 60 Vbeta and 13 Jbeta primers. Generated by immunoSEQ multiplex PCR, the TCRdb table keeps only in-frame clones and is missing some. The sample records about 140,000 clones, roughly 72% being singletons. The sequenced sample was PBMCs. The source is a man aged 35 to 55 in good health and CMV-seronegative.

V is TRBV4-1 and J is TRBJ2-6; tentatively, D is TRBD1 (5 bases). Per germline, CDR1 MGHRA and CDR2 YSYEKL. V lost 1 base and J lost 0, with 16 bases in between. CDR3 size: 19 residues. The CDR3 sequence is CASSQGPAGFRSGANVLTF. The CDR3 DNA follows: TGCGCCAGCAGCCAAGGGCCGGCAGGGTTCCGCTCTGGGGCCAACGTCCTGACTTTC.

The chain uses TRBV6-5 and TRBJ2-6; tentative D call: TRBD2 (5 bases). V shed 4 bases and J shed 0 bases, with 7 bases lying between them. The CDR3 runs to 15 residues. Germline loops: CDR1 MNHEY, CDR2 SVGAGI. The CDR3 sequence: CASSLRDSGANVLTF. CDR3 bases: TGTGCCAGCAGTTTACGGGACTCTGGGGCCAACGTCCTGACTTTC.

The chain uses TRBV14 and TRBJ2-1, with TRBD2 matching over 10 bases. The V gene's germline CDR1 is SGHDN and CDR2 FVKESK. This CDR3 spans 15 amino acids. The ends lost 0 bases at V and 9 bases at J; junction bases unmatched: 5. Here the CDR3 reads CASSQDQRGGTEQFF. For the CDR3, the DNA is TGTGCCAGCAGCCAAGATCAGCGGGGGGGCACTGAGCAGTTCTTC.

The V gene is TRBV5-1, the J gene TRBJ1-2, with 7 bases lining up with TRBD1. Trimming cost V 0 bases and J 8 bases; bases outside gene matches: 10. This CDR3 region has 15 residues. CDR1 is SGHRS and CDR2 is YFSETQ in the germline V gene. CDR3 nucleotide sequence: TGCGCCAGCAGCTTGGAGGGGACAGCCTTTTACGGCTACACCTTC. Residues: CASSLEGTAFYGYTF.

This clone was found a few times. This rearrangement joins TRBV4-1 to TRBJ2-7, with D maybe TRBD2 (5 bases). The CDR3 totals 15 residues. V dropped 1 base and J dropped 2 bases, with 12 bases sitting between them. Germline V gene sequence: CDR1 MGHRA, CDR2 YSYEKL. CDR3 region: CASSQGGVGTYEQYF. The CDR3 nucleotides are TGCGCCAGCAGCCAAGGGGGAGTTGGAACCTACGAGCAGTACTTC.

This rearrangement joins TRBV27 to TRBJ2-7; the match to TRBD2 covers 10 bases. CDR1 and CDR2 from the germline V gene are MNHEY and SMNVEV (reference sequence). Unmatched junction bases numbered 2, after V lost 0 bases and J lost 6 bases. This CDR3 has 14 residues. This CDR3 is CASSLSASGSEQYF. CDR3 DNA: TGTGCCAGCAGTTTATCGGCTAGCGGGAGCGAGCAGTACTTC.

The CDR3 region is CASSLGAGLSTDTQYF. DNA of the CDR3: TGTGCCAGCAGCTTAGGTGCGGGGCTCAGCACAGATACGCAGTATTTT. The chain recombines TRBV7-3 with TRBJ2-3; tentatively, D is TRBD2 (6 bases). Trimming took 2 bases from V and 0 from J, leaving 12 bases between them. CDR1 SGHTA and CDR2 FQGTGA come from the germline V gene. This CDR3 is built from 16 residues.

The chain is built from TRBV18 and TRBJ1-2, with 7 bases that match TRBD1. With V trimmed by 4 bases and J by 8 bases, 19 bases remained unmatched. The germline gives CDR1 KGHSH, CDR2 LQKENI. The CDR3 is made up of 17 amino acids. CDR3 DNA sequence: TGTGCCAGCTCACGGCCCTCCGGGACAGAACCGGGAGGGGGCTACACCTTC. It specifies CASSRPSGTEPGGGYTF.

CDR3 region: CASSYRGQRTEAFF. As DNA, the CDR3 is TGTGCCAGCAGCTACAGGGGGCAGAGAACTGAAGCTTTCTTT. The chain recombines TRBV7-2 with TRBJ1-1; 9 nucleotides agree with TRBD1. Germline V gene lookup returns CDR1 SGHTA and CDR2 FQGNSA. J was trimmed by 5 bases and V by 4 bases; bases with no gene match: 5. The CDR3 is made up of 14 amino acids. The entire variable domain, with the rest obtained from reference TRBV7-2 and TRBJ1-1, is as follows: GAGVSQSPSNKVTEKGKDVELRCDPISGHTALYWYRQSLGQGLEFLIYFQGNSAPDKSGLPSDRFSAERTGGSVSTLTIQRTQQEDSAVYLCASSYRGQRTEAFFGQGTRLTVV.

The chain links TRBV4-3 to TRBJ1-3, with TRBD1 matching over 8 bases. Trimming took 2 bases from V and 7 from J; bases not matched to a gene: 1. The germline CDR1 and CDR2 sequences are LGHNA and YSLEER. The length of the CDR3 is 13 residues. CDR3 in DNA: TGCGCCAGCAGCCAACAGGGGGCTAACACCATATATTTT. Encoded protein: CASSQQGANTIYF.

This rearrangement joins TRBV7-2 to TRBJ2-7, with 14 bases lining up with TRBD2. This CDR3 has 17 residues. J gave up 1 base and V 5 bases, and 7 bases lay outside the gene matches. Germline V lookup: CDR1 SGHTA, CDR2 FQGNSA. CDR3 loop: CASSPTSGRAGSYEQYF. CDR3 bases: TGTGCCAGCAGCCCGACTAGCGGGAGGGCCGGGTCCTACGAGCAGTACTTC.

The rearrangement links TRBV4-2 to TRBJ2-4; TRBD2 aligns across 7 bases. V trimming: 4 bases; J trimming: 6 bases; junction bases outside the gene matches: 18. From germline, CDR1 is LGHNA and CDR2 YNFKEQ. The CDR3 sequence is 18 residues long. CDR3 DNA sequence: TGTGCCAGCAGCCCAACGTCTCTAAGGACTAGTCTCATAAACATTCAGTACTTC. Residues: CASSPTSLRTSLINIQYF.

This clone has only a few counts. Other DNA sequences in the sample encode the same CDR3. The chain is built from TRBV4-1 and TRBJ1-1; perhaps TRBD1 as D (6 bases). Per germline, CDR1 MGHRA and CDR2 YSYEKL. V shed 5 bases and J shed 4 bases, with 17 bases lying between them. CDR3 length equals 15 residues. CDR3 residues: CASSSRGGRSTEAFF. CDR3 coding DNA: TGCGCCAGCAGCTCAAGGGGGGGTCGAAGCACTGAAGCTTTCTTT.

The chain recombines TRBV7-8 with TRBJ1-1, with D unclear. The CDR3 is made up of 15 amino acids. The germline gives CDR1 SGHVS, CDR2 FQNEAQ. Trimming pared 5 bases from V and 0 bases from J, leaving 13 bases between. CDR3 sequence reads: CASSPRGVLNTEAFF. The CDR3 DNA follows: TGTGCCAGCAGCCCCCGGGGTGTTTTGAACACTGAAGCTTTCTTT.

V usage is TRBV14 and J usage is TRBJ2-2, with 9 bases fitting TRBD2. The germline CDR1 and CDR2 sequences are SGHDN and FVKESK. Unmatched junction bases numbered 18, after V lost 3 bases and J lost 7 bases. This CDR3 is built from 19 residues. The DNA for the CDR3 is TGTGCCAGCAGCCATAAAGGGGGTTTAGCGGGAGTTAATGGCGGGGAGCTGTTTTTT. Protein: CASSHKGGLAGVNGGELFF.

The rearrangement uses TRBV7-2 and TRBJ2-2; the match to TRBD2 covers 9 bases. The junction had 9 bases not matched to a gene; V was cut back by 6 bases and J by 7 bases. The CDR3 extends over 15 amino acids. Germline CDR1 and CDR2: SGHTA and FQGNSA. The CDR3 loop is CASRSVAGVVGELFF. CDR3 coding DNA: TGTGCCAGCAGATCCGTAGCGGGAGTTGTCGGGGAGCTGTTTTTT.

The J gene is TRBJ2-7, the V gene TRBV11-3; D unclear. The germline V and J ends were trimmed by 6 bases and 11 bases, with 5 bases remaining between them. The germline CDR1 and CDR2 sequences are SGHNT and YENEEA. The CDR3 spans 8 residues. The CDR3 nucleotides are TGTGCCAGCAGGTCTGAGTACTTC. The encoded protein is CASRSEYF.

V is TRBV27 and J is TRBJ1-5; no definite D call. Trimming removed 3 bases at V and 0 bases at J, with 9 bases between. Germline V gene sequence: CDR1 MNHEY, CDR2 SMNVEV (reference sequence). This CDR3 is 15 amino acids long. CDR3 in DNA: TGTGCCAGCAGTTTCCGGGGTTATAGCAATCAGCCCCAGCATTTT. It yields the protein CASSFRGYSNQPQHF.

The chain employs TRBV2 and TRBJ1-3, with D hard to call. V lost 0 bases and J lost 2, with 8 bases in between. Germline-derived CDR1 and CDR2 are SNHLY and FYNNEI. The CDR3 has 15 residues. DNA of the CDR3: TGTGCCAGCAGTGAAGCTACTCCGCCTGGAAACACCATATATTTT. Protein product: CASSEATPPGNTIYF.

The chain has TRBV11-2 and TRBJ2-2; perhaps TRBD1 as D (5 bases). The V gene's germline CDR1 is SGHAT and CDR2 FQNNGV. The CDR3 length is 14 residues. V was trimmed by 7 bases and J by 3 bases, leaving 12 bases between them. CDR3 nucleotide sequence: TGTGCCAGCAACCCACAGGTCTACACCGGGGAGCTGTTTTTT. This codes for CASNPQVYTGELFF.

The V and J genes are TRBV9 and TRBJ1-2; 7 nucleotides line up with TRBD1. V lost 3 bases, J lost 4 bases, and 12 bases stayed unmatched. This CDR3 region has 16 residues. Germline V CDR1 and CDR2: SGDLS, YYNGEE. CDR3 region: CASSANSRDSFYGYTF. The DNA of the CDR3 is TGTGCCAGCAGCGCAAACTCCCGGGACAGCTTCTATGGCTACACCTTC.

This clone appeared a single time. This chain joins TRBV19 and TRBJ1-2; TRBD1 aligns across 8 bases. The V gene's germline CDR1 is LNHDA and CDR2 SQIVND (reference sequence). The CDR3 runs to 14 residues. V gave up 3 bases and J gave up 4 bases; unmatched junction bases: 4. For the CDR3, the DNA is TGTGCCAGTAGTATTGGACAGGGTCCCTATGGCTACACCTTC. This gives the protein CASSIGQGPYGYTF.

The genes are TRBV7-2 and TRBJ2-1, with 9 bases fitting TRBD1. CDR1 SGHTA and CDR2 FQGNSA come from the germline V gene. The V and J ends lost 2 bases and 2 bases, in that order; junction bases with no gene match: 7. This CDR3 is 17 amino acids long. The CDR3 nucleotides read TGTGCCAGCAGCTTATTCCCGGGACAGGGCACCTACAATGAGCAGTTCTTC. Its protein is CASSLFPGQGTYNEQFF.

This clone was recorded once. The chain links TRBV30 to TRBJ2-5; 10 nucleotides line up with TRBD1. Germline assignment: CDR1 GTSNPN and CDR2 SVGIG (reference sequence). Trimming removed 7 bases from V and 1 base from J; junction bases left unmatched: 6. The length of the CDR3 is 14 residues. The CDR3 sequence is CAFRDRGFQETQYF. The CDR3 region has the DNA TGTGCCTTCCGGGACAGGGGATTCCAAGAGACCCAGTACTTC.

This clone was found a few times. This chain joins TRBV30 and TRBJ1-2; 7 bases line up with TRBD1. Germline V lookup: CDR1 GTSNPN, CDR2 SVGIG (reference sequence). After removal of 4 bases from V and 1 base from J, the junction contained 9 bases not matched to a gene. This CDR3 has 15 amino acids. CDR3 amino acids: CAWTQGWISNYGYTF. Written as DNA, the CDR3 is TGTGCCTGGACACAGGGGTGGATTAGTAACTATGGCTACACCTTC. The whole variable domain, remainder taken from reference TRBV30 and TRBJ1-2, is SQTIHQWPATLVQPVGSPLSLECTVEGTSNPNLYWYRQAAGRGLQLLFYSVGIGQISSEVPQNLSASRPQDRQFILSSKKLLLSDSGFYLCAWTQGWISNYGYTFGSGTRLTVV.

The chain recombines TRBV10-1 with TRBJ2-5; 10 bases align to TRBD1. Germline lookup yields CDR1 WNHNN and CDR2 SYGVQD (reference sequence). V shed 4 bases, J shed 6 bases, and the junction held 5 bases outside the gene matches. CDR3 length equals 14 residues. DNA of the CDR3: TGCGCCAGCAGTGCGGGACAGGGGCGGAAGACCCAGTACTTC. Translating it yields CASSAGQGRKTQYF.

A few counts support this clone. CDR3: CASSIGRAGGQETQYF. CDR3 DNA: TGTGCCAGTAGTATCGGTCGAGCGGGGGGGCAAGAGACCCAGTACTTC. The chain links TRBV19 to TRBJ2-5, with TRBD2 matching over 10 bases. V trimming: 3 bases; J trimming: 2 bases; junction bases outside the gene matches: 6. The CDR3 has 16 amino acids. The V gene's germline CDR1 is LNHDA and CDR2 SQIVND (reference sequence). Complete variable domain (other parts from reference TRBV19 and TRBJ2-5): DGGITQSPKYLFRKEGQNVTLSCEQNLNHDAMYWYRQDPGQGLRLIYYSQIVNDFQKGDIAEGYSVSREKKESFPLTVTSAQKNPTAFYLCASSIGRAGGQETQYFGPGTRLLVL.

The chain links TRBV19 to TRBJ1-1, with a weak D call TRBD1 (6 bases). V gave up 7 bases and J gave up 5 bases, with 17 bases separating them. This CDR3 has 14 residues. In germline, CDR1 is LNHDA, CDR2 SQIVND (reference sequence). Here the CDR3 reads CASKVGAGGTEAFF. DNA of the CDR3: TGTGCCAGTAAGGTGGGGGCGGGCGGGACTGAAGCTTTCTTT. Drawing the rest from reference TRBV19 and TRBJ1-1, the complete variable domain is DGGITQSPKYLFRKEGQNVTLSCEQNLNHDAMYWYRQDPGQGLRLIYYSQIVNDFQKGDIAEGYSVSREKKESFPLTVTSAQKNPTAFYLCASKVGAGGTEAFFGQGTRLTVV.

V is TRBV10-2 and J is TRBJ1-5; D is undetermined. The CDR3 loop spans 15 amino acids. V was shortened by 0 bases and J by 2 bases, with 8 bases between the two germline ends. Germline assignment: CDR1 WSHSY and CDR2 SAAADI. This CDR3 is CASSESMYGNQPQHF. Written as DNA, the CDR3 is TGCGCCAGCAGTGAGTCAATGTATGGCAATCAGCCCCAGCATTTT.